This TCR beta chain was retrieved from a study of cytomegalovirus exposure and HLA in healthy donors. Whole-study findings and limits: A missense DCLRE1C variant was associated with V- and J-gene trimming of TCR beta chains in a later analysis, and an independent cohort replicated the association. There was a cluster of highly shared sequence variants that was likely a sequencing artifact.

Primers for the PCR totalled 60 Vbeta and 13 Jbeta. Source study methods: In a later analysis, of around 83 million unique beta chains, around 11 million appeared in at least two donors. TCRdb keeps only in-frame clones here, not all; method: immunoSEQ multiplex PCR. The V and J calls and clone size were taken over from that table, and D and trimming were inferred from the DNA. This repertoire comprises tens of thousands of clones; its ten largest clones make up roughly 1.5%. Turning to this clone: Its antigen is still unknown.

Germline assignment: CDR1 MNHEY and CDR2 SMNVEV (reference sequence). The V gene lost 2 bases and the J gene lost 4 bases, with 11 bases spanning the gap. The CDR3 totals 14 residues. The clonotype comes from a woman aged 55 to 70 in good health and CMV-seronegative. The source material was PBMCs. This chain connects TRBV27 to TRBJ1-2; D remains ambiguous. The CDR3 is CASSLRAGFYGYTF. DNA for the CDR3: TGTGCCAGCAGTTTACGCGCAGGCTTCTATGGCTACACCTTC.